This T cell receptor (beta chain) stems from a study of Ad26.COV2.S vaccination and SARS-CoV-2 variants. The treatment was: 15 to 20 received Ad26.COV2.S at low or high dose, single or two shots; about 5 received placebo; per-sample allocation not given. Specimen acquisition occurred on day 63 following the initial vaccine or placebo injection. As its vector, the vaccine had Ad26, which expressed Wuhan-strain SARS-CoV-2 spike. The repertoire was sequenced with immunoSEQ multiplex PCR; TCRdb's copy has only in-frame clones and lacks some. The sample has roughly 350,000 clones, around 89% seen once; the top ten hold approximately 5.9%. The clonotype comes from a person aged 18-60 years who received the Ad26.COV2.S COVID-19 vaccine or a placebo. The material was peripheral blood, obtained in a trial of Ad26.COV2.S vaccine versus placebo.

CDR3 amino acids: CASSLGGAQAKNIQYF. Here the CDR3 DNA reads TGTGCCAGCAGTTTAGGGGGGGCGCAGGCCAAAAACATTCAGTACTTC. The genes are TRBV28 and TRBJ2-4, with a possible D match to TRBD2 (7 bases). CDR3 length equals 16 residues. The germline V and J ends were trimmed by 2 bases and 1 base, with 12 bases remaining between them. Germline V CDR1 and CDR2: MDHEN, SYDVKM.